The clone carrying this T cell receptor (beta chain) was counted at least ten times. The antigen remains unidentified. Trimming took off 5 bases at V and 0 bases at J, with 13 bases between the two ends. This CDR3 is built from 16 residues. Germline CDR1 MDHEN, CDR2 SYDVKM. The entry originates in a study of CD8 T cells in ankylosing spondylitis. Study-level points and caveats: Seven to nine highly homologous variants formed a TCR beta motif that appeared characteristic of ankylosing spondylitis blood. Significantly higher representation of disease-linked clones was reported for matched ankylosing spondylitis synovial fluid.

Researchers built TCR beta libraries using quantitative 5'-RACE with molecular barcodes. TCRdb redid the calling of the 5' RACE reads with MiXCR, one entry per CDR3 protein. The table records just under 95,000 distinct CDR3 sequences, approximately 9% of them present only once. The chain joins TRBV28 to TRBJ1-4; D perhaps matches TRBD1 (5 bases). The TCR originated in a male donor with ankylosing spondylitis or in good health (not recorded which). Sequencing was done on a sample of blood, either unsorted or a sorted T cell fraction (not recorded which). CDR3: CASSPSGAPTNEKLFF. Written as DNA, the CDR3 is TGTGCCAGCAGTCCCTCCGGGGCCCCAACTAATGAAAAACTGTTTTTT.